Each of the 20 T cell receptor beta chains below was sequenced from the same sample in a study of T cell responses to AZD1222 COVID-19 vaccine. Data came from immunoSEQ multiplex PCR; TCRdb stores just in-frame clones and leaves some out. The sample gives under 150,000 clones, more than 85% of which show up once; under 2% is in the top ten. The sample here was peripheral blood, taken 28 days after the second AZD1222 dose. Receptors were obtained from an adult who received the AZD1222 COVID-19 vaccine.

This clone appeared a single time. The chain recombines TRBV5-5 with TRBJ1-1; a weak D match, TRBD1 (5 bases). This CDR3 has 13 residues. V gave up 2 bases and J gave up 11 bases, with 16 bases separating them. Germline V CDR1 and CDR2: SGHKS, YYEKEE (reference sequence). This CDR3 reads CASSFGGTREAFF. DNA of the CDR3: TGTGCCAGCAGCTTCGGTGGGACCAGGGAGGCTTTCTTT. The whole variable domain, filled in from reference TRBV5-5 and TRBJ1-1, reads DAGVTQSPTHLIKTRGQQVTLRCSPISGHKSVSWYQQVLGQGPQFIFQYYEKEERGRGNFPDRFSARQFPNYSSELNVNALLLGDSALYLCASSFGGTREAFFGQGTRLTVV.

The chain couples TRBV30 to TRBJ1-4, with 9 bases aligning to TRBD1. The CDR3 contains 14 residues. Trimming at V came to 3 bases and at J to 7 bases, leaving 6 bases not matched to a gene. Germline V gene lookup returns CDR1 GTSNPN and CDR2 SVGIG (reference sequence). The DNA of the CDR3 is TGTGCCTGGAGATTGACAGGGGGGACTGAAAAACTGTTTTTT. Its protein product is CAWRLTGGTEKLFF.

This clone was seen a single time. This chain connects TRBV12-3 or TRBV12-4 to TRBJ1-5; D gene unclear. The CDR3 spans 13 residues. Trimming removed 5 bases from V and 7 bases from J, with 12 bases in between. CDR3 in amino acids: CASSLERVQPQHF. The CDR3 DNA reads TGTGCCAGCAGTCTCGAGAGGGTCCAGCCCCAGCATTTT.

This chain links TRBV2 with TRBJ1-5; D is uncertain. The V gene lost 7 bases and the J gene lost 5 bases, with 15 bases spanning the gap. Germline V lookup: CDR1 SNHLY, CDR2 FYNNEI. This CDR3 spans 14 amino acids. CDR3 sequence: CASKNDDGDQPQHF. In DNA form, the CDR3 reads TGTGCCAGCAAGAACGACGACGGGGATCAGCCCCAGCATTTT.

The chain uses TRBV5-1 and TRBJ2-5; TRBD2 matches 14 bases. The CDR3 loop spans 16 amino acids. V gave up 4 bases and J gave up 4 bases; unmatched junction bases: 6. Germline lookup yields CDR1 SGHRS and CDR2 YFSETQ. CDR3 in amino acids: CASSLTSGGARETQYF. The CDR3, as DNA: TGCGCCAGCAGCCTGACTAGCGGGGGGGCTCGAGAGACCCAGTACTTC.

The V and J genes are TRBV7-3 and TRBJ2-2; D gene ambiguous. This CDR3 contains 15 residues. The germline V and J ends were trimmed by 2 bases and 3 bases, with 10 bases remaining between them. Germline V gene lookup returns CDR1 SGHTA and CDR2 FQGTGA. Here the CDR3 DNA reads TGTGCCAGCAGCTTAGGAGCGTTATACACCGGGGAGCTGTTTTTT. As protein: CASSLGALYTGELFF. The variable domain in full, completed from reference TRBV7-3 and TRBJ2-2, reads GAGVSQTPSNKVTEKGKYVELRCDPISGHTALYWYRQSLGQGPEFLIYFQGTGAADDSGLPNDRFFAVRPEGSVSTLKIQRTERGDSAVYLCASSLGALYTGELFFGEGSRLTVL.

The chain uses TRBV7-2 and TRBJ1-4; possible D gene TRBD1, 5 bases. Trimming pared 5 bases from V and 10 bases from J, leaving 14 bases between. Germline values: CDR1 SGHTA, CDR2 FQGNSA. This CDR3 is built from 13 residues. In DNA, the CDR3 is TGTGCCAGCAGCCCAGCATCCGGGGGAAAACTGTTTTTT. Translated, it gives CASSPASGGKLFF.

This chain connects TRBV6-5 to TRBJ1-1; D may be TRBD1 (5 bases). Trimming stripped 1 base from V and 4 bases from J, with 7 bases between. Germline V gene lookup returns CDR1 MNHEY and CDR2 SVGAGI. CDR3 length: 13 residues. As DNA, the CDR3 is TGTGCCAGCAGTTACTGGGACGCCACTGAAGCTTTCTTT. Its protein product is CASSYWDATEAFF.

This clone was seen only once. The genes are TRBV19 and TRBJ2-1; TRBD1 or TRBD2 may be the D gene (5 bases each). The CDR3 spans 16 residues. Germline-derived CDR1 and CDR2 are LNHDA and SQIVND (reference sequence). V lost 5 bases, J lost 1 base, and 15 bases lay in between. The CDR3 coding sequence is TGTGCCAGTAGTTATGCCGGGACGGCGTCCTACAATGAGCAGTTCTTC. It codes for CASSYAGTASYNEQFF.

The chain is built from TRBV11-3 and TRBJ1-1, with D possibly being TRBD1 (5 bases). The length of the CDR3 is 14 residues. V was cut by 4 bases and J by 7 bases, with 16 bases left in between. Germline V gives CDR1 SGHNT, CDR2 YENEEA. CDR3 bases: TGTGCCAGCAGCTCCGGGGGGTCGGGCGGTGAAGCTTTCTTT. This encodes CASSSGGSGGEAFF.

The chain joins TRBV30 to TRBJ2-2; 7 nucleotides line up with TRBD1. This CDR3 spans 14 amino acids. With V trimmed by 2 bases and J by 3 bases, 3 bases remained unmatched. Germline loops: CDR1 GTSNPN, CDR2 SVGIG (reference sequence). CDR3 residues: CAWSSGQHTGELFF. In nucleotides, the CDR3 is TGTGCCTGGAGTTCGGGACAGCACACCGGGGAGCTGTTTTTT.

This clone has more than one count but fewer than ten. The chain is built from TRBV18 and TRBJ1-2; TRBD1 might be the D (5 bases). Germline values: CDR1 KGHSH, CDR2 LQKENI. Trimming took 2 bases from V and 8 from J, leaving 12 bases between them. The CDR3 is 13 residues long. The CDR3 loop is CASSPDGGLGYTF. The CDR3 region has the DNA TGTGCCAGCTCACCAGACGGGGGTCTGGGCTACACCTTC.

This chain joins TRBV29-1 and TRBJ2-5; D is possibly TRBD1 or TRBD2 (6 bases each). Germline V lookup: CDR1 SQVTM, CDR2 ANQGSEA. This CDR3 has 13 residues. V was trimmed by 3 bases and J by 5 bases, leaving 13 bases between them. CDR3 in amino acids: CSVEWGAGETQYF. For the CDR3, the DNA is TGCAGCGTTGAGTGGGGGGCGGGCGAGACCCAGTACTTC.

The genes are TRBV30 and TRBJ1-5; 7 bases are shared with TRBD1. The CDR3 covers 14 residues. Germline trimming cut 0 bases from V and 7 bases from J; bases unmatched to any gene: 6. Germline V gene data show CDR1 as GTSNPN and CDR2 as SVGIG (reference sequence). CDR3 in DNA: TGTGCCTGGAGTGTAGGGGGCTTAGGGCAGCCCCAGCATTTT. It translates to CAWSVGGLGQPQHF.

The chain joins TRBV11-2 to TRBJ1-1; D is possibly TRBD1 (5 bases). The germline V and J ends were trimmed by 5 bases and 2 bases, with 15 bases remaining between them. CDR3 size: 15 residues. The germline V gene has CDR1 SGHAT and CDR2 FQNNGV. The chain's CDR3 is CASSPVGPGNTEAFF. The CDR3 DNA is TGTGCCAGCAGCCCGGTGGGGCCTGGAAACACTGAAGCTTTCTTT.

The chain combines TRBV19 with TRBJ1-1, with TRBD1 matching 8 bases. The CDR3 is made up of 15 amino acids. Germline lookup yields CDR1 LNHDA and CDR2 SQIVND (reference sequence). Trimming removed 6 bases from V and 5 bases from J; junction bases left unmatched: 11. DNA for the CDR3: TGTGCCAGTAGGGTGGGACAGGTAAGGGGGACTGAAGCTTTCTTT. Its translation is CASRVGQVRGTEAFF.

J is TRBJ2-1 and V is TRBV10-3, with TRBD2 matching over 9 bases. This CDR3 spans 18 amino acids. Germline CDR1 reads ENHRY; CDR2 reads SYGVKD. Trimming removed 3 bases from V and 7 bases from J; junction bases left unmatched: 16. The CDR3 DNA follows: TGTGCCATCAGTGAATCGGCCCCAGGGCGGGGGGGCAGAAATGAGCAGTTCTTC. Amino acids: CAISESAPGRGGRNEQFF.

CDR3 DNA sequence: TGTGCCAGCAGCCCGTGGCGAACCCGAATCTACGAGCAGTACTTC. This gives the protein CASSPWRTRIYEQYF. The chain joins TRBV3-1 (or the pseudogene TRBV3-2) to TRBJ2-7, with unresolved D. CDR1 and CDR2 from the germline V gene are LGHDT and YNNKEL (reference sequence). V shed 4 bases and J shed 3 bases, with 16 bases lying between them. The CDR3 contains 15 residues.

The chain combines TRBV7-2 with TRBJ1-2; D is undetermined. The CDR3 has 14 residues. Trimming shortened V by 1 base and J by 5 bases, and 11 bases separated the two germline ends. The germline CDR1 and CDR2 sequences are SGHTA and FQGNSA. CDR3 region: CASSLVVGEYGYTF. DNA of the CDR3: TGTGCCAGCAGCTTAGTGGTCGGGGAGTATGGCTACACCTTC.

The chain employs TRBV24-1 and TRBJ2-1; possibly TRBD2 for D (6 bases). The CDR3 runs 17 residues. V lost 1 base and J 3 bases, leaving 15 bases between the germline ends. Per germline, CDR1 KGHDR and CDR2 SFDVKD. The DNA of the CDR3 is TGTGCCACCAGTGATTTTCCCGGGACTGGGAACTACAATGAGCAGTTCTTC. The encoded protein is CATSDFPGTGNYNEQFF.